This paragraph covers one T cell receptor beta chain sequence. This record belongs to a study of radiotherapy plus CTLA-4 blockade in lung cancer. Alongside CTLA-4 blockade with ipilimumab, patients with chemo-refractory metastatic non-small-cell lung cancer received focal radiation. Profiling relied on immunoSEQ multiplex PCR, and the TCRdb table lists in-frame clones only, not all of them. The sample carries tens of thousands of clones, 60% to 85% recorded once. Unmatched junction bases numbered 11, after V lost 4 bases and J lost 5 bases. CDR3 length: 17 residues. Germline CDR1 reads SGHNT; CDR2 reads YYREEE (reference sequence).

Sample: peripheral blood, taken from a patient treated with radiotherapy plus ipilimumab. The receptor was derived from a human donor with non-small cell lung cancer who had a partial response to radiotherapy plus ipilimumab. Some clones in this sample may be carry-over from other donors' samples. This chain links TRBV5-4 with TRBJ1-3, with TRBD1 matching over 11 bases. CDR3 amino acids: CASSIWTGGRRRNTIYF. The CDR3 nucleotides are TGTGCCAGCAGCATATGGACAGGGGGCCGACGGAGAAACACCATATATTTT. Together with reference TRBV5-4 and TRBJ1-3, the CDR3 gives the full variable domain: ETGVTQSPTHLIKTRGQQVTLRCSSQSGHNTVSWYQQALGQGPQFIFQYYREEENGRGNFPPRFSGLQFPNYSSELNVNALELDDSALYLCASSIWTGGRRRNTIYFGEGSWLTVV.